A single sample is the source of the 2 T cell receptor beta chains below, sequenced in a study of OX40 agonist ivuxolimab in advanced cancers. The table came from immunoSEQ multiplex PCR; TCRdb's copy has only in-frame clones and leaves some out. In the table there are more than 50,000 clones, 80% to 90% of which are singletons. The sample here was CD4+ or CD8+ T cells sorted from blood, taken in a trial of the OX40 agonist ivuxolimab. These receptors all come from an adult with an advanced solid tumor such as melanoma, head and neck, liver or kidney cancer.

In DNA, the CDR3 is TGTGCCAGCAGTGCCACCGGGACAGGGTCCTCCAACATTCAGTACTTC. Translating it yields CASSATGTGSSNIQYF. The chain couples TRBV6-1 to TRBJ2-4; 9 nucleotides match TRBD1. Germline V lookup: CDR1 MNHNS, CDR2 SASEGT. V dropped 4 bases and J dropped 7; count of bases not matched to a gene: 11. There are 16 residues in the CDR3.

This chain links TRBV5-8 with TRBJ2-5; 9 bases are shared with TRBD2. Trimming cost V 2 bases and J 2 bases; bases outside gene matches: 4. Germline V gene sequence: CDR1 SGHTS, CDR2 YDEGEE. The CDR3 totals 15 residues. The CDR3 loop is CASSFSGGLQETQYF. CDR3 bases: TGTGCCAGCAGCTTTAGCGGGGGATTGCAAGAGACCCAGTACTTC. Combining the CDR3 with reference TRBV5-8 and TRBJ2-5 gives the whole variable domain EAGVTQSPTHLIKTRGQQATLRCSPISGHTSVYWYQQALGLGLQFLLWYDEGEERNRGNFPPRFSGRQFPNYSSELNVNALELEDSALYLCASSFSGGLQETQYFGPGTRLLVL.